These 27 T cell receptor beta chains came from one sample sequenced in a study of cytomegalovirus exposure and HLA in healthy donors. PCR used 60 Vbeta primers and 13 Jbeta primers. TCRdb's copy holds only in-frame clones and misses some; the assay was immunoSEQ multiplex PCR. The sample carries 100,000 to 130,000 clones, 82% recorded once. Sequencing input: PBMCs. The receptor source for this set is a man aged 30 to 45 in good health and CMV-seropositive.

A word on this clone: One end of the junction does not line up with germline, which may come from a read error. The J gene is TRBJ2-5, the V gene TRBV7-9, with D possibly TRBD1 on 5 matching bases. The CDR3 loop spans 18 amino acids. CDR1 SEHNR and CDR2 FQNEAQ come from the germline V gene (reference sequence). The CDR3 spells CSSSLGGARGGLRETQYF. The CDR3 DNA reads TGTTCCAGCAGCTTAGGTGGGGCTAGAGGTGGTCTGAGGGAGACCCAGTACTTC.

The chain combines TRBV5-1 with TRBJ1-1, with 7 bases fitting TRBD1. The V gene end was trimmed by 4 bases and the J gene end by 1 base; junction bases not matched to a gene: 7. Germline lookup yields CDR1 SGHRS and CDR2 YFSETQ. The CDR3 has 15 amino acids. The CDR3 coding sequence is TGCGCCAGCAGCCCTATCGACAGGGCGAACACTGAAGCTTTCTTT. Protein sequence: CASSPIDRANTEAFF. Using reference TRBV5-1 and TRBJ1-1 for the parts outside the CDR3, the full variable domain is KAGVTQTPRYLIKTRGQQVTLSCSPISGHRSVSWYQQTPGQGLQFLFEYFSETQRNKGNFPGRFSGRQFSNSRSEMNVSTLELGDSALYLCASSPIDRANTEAFFGQGTRLTVV.

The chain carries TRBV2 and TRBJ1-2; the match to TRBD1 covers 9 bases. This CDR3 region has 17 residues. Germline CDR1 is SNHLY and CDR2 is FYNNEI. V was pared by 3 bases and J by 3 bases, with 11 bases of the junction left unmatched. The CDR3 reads CASSELNWTGAHYGYTF. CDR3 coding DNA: TGTGCCAGCAGTGAGCTTAATTGGACAGGGGCTCACTATGGCTACACCTTC.

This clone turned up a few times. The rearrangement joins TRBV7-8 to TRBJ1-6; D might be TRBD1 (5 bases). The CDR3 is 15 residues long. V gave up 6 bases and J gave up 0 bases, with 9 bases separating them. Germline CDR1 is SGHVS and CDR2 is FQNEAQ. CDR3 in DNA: TGTGCCAGCAGACGGGGGTCCTCCTATAATTCACCCCTCCACTTT. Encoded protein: CASRRGSSYNSPLHF.

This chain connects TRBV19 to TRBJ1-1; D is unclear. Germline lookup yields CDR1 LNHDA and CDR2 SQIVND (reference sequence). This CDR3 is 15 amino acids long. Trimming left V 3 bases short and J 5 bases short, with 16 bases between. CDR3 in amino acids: CASSIAGVRETEAFF. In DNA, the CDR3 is TGTGCCAGTAGTATCGCGGGAGTGAGGGAAACTGAAGCTTTCTTT.

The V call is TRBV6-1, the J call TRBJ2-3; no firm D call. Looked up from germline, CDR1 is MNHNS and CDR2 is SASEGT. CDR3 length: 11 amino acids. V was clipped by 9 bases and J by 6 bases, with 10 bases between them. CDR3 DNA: TGTGCCAGTACCTCAGTGGATACGCAGTATTTT. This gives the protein CASTSVDTQYF.

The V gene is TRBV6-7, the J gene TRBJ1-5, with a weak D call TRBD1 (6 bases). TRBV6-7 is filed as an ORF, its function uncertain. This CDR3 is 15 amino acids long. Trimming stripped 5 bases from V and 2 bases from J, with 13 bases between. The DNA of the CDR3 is TGTGCCAGCAGTCGCGACAGGCTGGGCAATCAGCCCCAGCATTTT. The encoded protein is CASSRDRLGNQPQHF.

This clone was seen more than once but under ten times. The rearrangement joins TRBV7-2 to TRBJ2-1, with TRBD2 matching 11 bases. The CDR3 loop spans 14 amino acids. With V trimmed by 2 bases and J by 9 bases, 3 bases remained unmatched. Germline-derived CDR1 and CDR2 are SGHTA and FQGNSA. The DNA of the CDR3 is TGTGCCAGCAGCTTACTAGCGGGGGGAGGTGAGCAGTTCTTC. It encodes CASSLLAGGGEQFF. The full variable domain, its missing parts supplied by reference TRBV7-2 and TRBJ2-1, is GAGVSQSPSNKVTEKGKDVELRCDPISGHTALYWYRQSLGQGLEFLIYFQGNSAPDKSGLPSDRFSAERTGGSVSTLTIQRTQQEDSAVYLCASSLLAGGGEQFFGPGTRLTVL.

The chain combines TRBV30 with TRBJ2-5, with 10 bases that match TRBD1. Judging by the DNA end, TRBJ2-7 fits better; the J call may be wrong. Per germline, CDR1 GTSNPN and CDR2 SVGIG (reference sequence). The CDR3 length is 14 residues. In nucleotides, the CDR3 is TGTGCCTGGAGTATTGGGGGGACAGGGGCCGAGCAGTACTTC. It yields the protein CAWSIGGTGAEQYF.

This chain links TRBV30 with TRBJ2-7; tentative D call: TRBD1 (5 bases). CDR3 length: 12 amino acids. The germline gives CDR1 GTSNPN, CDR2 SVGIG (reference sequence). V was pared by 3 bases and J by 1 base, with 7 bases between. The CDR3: CAWRGHSYEQYF. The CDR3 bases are TGTGCCTGGAGAGGACATTCCTACGAGCAGTACTTC.

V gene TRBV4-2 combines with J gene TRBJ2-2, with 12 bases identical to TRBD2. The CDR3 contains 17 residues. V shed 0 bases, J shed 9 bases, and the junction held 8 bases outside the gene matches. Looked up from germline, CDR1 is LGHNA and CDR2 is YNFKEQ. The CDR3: CASSQEVLAGGRRELFF. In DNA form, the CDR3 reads TGTGCCAGCAGCCAAGAGGTACTAGCGGGGGGAAGGCGGGAGCTGTTTTTT.

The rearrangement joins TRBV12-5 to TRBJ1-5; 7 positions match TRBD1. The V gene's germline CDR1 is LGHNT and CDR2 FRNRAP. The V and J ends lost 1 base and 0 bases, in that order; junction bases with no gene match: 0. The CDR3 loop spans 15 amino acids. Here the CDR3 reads CASGLGDSSNQPQHF. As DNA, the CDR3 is TGTGCTAGTGGTTTGGGGGACAGTAGCAATCAGCCCCAGCATTTT.

CDR3 sequence (DNA): TGTGCCAGCAGCGTAGGAGGCGGGAACTATGGCTACACCTTC. Protein sequence: CASSVGGGNYGYTF. The gene calls are TRBV9 and TRBJ1-2; D uncertain. Trimming shortened V by 0 bases and J by 2 bases, and 8 bases separated the two germline ends. The CDR3 sequence is 14 residues long. Germline V gene data show CDR1 as SGDLS and CDR2 as YYNGEE.

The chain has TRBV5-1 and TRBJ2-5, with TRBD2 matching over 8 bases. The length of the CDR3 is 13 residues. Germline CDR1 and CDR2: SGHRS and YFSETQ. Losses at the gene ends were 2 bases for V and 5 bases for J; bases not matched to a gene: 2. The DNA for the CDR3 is TGCGCCAGCAGCTTTAGCGGGGCGGAGACCCAGTACTTC. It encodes CASSFSGAETQYF. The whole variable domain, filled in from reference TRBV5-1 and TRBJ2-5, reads KAGVTQTPRYLIKTRGQQVTLSCSPISGHRSVSWYQQTPGQGLQFLFEYFSETQRNKGNFPGRFSGRQFSNSRSEMNVSTLELGDSALYLCASSFSGAETQYFGPGTRLLVL.

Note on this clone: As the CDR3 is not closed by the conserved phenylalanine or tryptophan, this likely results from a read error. The CDR3 loop reads CASSLYQGPHYGYTL. CDR3 nucleotide sequence: TGTGCCAGCAGCTTATATCAGGGCCCCCACTATGGCTACACCCTC. This sequence joins TRBV7-9 and TRBJ1-2, with D perhaps TRBD1 (5 bases). CDR1 and CDR2 from the germline V gene are SEHNR and FQNEAQ (reference sequence). The CDR3 length is 15 residues. The V end was cut by 2 bases, the J end by 3 bases, with 13 bases between.

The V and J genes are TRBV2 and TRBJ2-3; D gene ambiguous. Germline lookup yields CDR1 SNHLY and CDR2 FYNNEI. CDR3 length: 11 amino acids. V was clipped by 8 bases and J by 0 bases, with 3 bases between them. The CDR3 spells CASGSTDTQYF. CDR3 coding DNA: TGTGCCAGCGGCAGCACAGATACGCAGTATTTT.

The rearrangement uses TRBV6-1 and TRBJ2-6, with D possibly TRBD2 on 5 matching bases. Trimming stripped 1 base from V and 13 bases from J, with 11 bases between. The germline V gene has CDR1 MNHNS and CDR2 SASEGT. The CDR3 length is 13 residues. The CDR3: CASSEVVGEVLTF. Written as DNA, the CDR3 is TGTGCCAGCAGTGAAGTTGTCGGGGAAGTCCTGACTTTC.

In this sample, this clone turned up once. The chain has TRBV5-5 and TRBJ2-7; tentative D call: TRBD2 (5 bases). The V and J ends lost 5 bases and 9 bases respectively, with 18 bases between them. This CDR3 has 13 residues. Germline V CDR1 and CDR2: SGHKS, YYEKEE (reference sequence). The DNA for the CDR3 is TGTGCCAGCAGGTTCTTGGCAGAGGGCGGGCAGTACTTC. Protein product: CASRFLAEGGQYF.

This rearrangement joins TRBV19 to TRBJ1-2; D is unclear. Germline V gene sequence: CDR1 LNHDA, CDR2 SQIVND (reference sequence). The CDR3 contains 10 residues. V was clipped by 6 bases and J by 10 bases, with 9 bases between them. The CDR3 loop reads CASRGENYTF. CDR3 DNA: TGTGCCAGTAGAGGAGAAAACTACACCTTC.

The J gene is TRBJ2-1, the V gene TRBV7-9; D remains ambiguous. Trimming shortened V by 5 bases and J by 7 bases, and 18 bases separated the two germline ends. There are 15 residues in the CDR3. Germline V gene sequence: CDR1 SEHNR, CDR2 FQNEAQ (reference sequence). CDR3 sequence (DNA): TGTGCCAGCAGCCTCTCTGGTGGGCTCCGGAATGAGCAGTTCTTC. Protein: CASSLSGGLRNEQFF.

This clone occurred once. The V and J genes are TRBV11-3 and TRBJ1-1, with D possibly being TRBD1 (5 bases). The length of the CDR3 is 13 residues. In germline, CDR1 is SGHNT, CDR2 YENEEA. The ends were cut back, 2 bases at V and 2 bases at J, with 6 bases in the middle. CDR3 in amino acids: CASSLQGNTEAFF. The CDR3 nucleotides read TGTGCCAGCAGCTTACAGGGTAACACTGAAGCTTTCTTT.

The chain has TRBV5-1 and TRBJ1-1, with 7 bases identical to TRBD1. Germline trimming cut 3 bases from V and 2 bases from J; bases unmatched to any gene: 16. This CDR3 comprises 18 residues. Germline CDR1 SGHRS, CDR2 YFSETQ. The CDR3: CASSSTYARQGGNTEAFF. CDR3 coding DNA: TGCGCCAGCAGCTCCACATACGCAAGACAGGGAGGCAACACTGAAGCTTTCTTT.

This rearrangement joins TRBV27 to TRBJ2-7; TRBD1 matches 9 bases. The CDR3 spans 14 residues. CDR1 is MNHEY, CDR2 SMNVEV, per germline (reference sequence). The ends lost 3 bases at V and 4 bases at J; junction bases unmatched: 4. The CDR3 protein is CASSFDRGAYEQYF. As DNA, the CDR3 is TGTGCCAGCAGTTTCGACAGGGGGGCTTACGAGCAGTACTTC.

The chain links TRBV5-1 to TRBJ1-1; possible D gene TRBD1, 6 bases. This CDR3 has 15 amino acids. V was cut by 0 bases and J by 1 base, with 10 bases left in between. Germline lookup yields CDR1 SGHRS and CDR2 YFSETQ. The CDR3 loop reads CASSLGAGANTEAFF. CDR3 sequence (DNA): TGCGCCAGCAGCTTGGGTGCAGGGGCGAACACTGAAGCTTTCTTT.

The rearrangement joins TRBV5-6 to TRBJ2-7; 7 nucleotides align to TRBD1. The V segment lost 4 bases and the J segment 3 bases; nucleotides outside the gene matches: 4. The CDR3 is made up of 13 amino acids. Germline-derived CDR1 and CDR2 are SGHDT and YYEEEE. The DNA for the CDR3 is TGTGCCAGCAGCACAGGGGCGAACTACGAGCAGTACTTC. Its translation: CASSTGANYEQYF.

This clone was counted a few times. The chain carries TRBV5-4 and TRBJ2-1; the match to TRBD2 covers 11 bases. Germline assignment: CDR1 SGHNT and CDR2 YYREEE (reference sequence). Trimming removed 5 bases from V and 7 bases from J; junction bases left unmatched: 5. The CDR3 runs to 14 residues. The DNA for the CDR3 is TGTGCCAGCAGAACTAGCGGGGGTGGGAATGAGCAGTTCTTC. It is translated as CASRTSGGGNEQFF.

The CDR3 protein is CASSQDDRERSGTYEQYF. As DNA, the CDR3 is TGTGCCAGCAGCCAAGATGACAGGGAAAGGTCGGGGACCTACGAGCAGTACTTC. The chain carries TRBV14 and TRBJ2-7, with 7 bases aligning to TRBD1. Germline assignment: CDR1 SGHDN and CDR2 FVKESK. The CDR3 consists of 18 residues. V was clipped by 0 bases and J by 2 bases; unmatched bases: 13.